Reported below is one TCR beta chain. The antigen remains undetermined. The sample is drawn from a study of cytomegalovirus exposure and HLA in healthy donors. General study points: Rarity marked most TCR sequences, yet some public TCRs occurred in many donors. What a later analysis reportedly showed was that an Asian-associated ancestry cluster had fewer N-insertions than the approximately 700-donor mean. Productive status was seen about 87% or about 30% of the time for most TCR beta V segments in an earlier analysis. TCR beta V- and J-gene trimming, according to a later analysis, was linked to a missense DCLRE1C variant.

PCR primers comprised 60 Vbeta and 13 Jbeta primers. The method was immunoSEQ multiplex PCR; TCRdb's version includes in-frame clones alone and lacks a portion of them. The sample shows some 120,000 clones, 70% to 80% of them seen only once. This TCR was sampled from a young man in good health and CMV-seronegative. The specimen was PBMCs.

The CDR3 loop reads CAWTWTSGDDEQFF. The DNA for the CDR3 is TGTGCCTGGACTTGGACTAGCGGGGATGATGAGCAGTTCTTC. This chain joins TRBV30 and TRBJ2-1; 12 bases agree with TRBD2. Looked up from germline, CDR1 is GTSNPN and CDR2 is SVGIG (reference sequence). Unmatched junction bases numbered 6, after V lost 4 bases and J lost 8 bases. The CDR3 sequence is 14 residues long.